Given below is one T cell receptor (beta chain) in context. Its cognate antigen has yet to be identified. Base qualities are not at hand, and no much larger clone is one base apart. Reading from cysteine to phenylalanine, the CDR3 counts 14 amino acids. Of the read, only the CDR3 DNA is kept; its 42 bases are in frame from base 1. The germline V gene provides CDR1 SNHLY and CDR2 FYNNEI. Between the V and J ends, shortened by 11 bases and 2 bases respectively, the junction contains 16 bases. The data belong to a study of PD-1 blockade in classical Hodgkin lymphoma (dated by TCRdb to 2018 to 2021). For the wider study: Nivolumab dosing was 3 mg/kg intravenously every 2 weeks, continuing until either disease progression or unacceptable toxicity. The study used TCR beta sequencing and CyTOF to define a peripheral blood immune signature of response to PD-1 blockade in classical Hodgkin lymphoma.

Results and caveats for the whole study, not just this receptor: Lower diversity was seen in patients whose nivolumab began less than 1 year after ASCT, and these patients were left out of later analyses so that immune reconstitution would not confound the results. Baseline TCR diversity was reported to be lower in newly diagnosed patients than in healthy donors, and even lower in relapsed/refractory patients. Only a single clinical trial cohort was studied, and what caused the repertoire differences, possibly disease activity or prior therapy, remained undefined. A significant rise by C4D1 was seen in CD4+ but not CD8+ TCR diversity (p=0.0027 vs p=0.16), with the rise being most apparent in complete responders (p=0.02). Trial patients achieving complete response had baseline diversity similar to newly diagnosed patients, whereas partial responders and progressors had significantly lower diversity.

The time point label corresponds to: cycle 4 day 1 (C4D1), after 6 weeks of nivolumab. All trial patients had relapsed after autologous stem cell transplantation, with cohorts A, B and C differing in prior brentuximab vedotin exposure. A total of under 70 patients with relapsed/refractory classical Hodgkin lymphoma made up the trial cohort, and each patient's best overall response was complete response, partial response or progressive disease. Single-agent nivolumab was administered to trial patients in the multi-cohort phase II CheckMate 205 trial. Best overall response was determined by an independent review committee according to the 2007 International Working Group response criteria. PBMCs from the trial were collected at three points: immediately before nivolumab initiation (C1D1), and during therapy at cycle 2 day 1 and cycle 4 day 1. Peripheral blood was collected in 8 mL Vacutainer Cell Preparation Tubes, from which PBMCs were isolated by centrifugation and then cryopreserved.

The Qiagen DNeasy kit was used to extract genomic DNA from unsorted PBMCs and from the negatively selected CD4+ and CD8+ fractions. Using primers that anneal to V and J segments, immunoSEQ multiplex PCR amplified the TCR beta CDR3 regions. Amplification bias was minimized using a synthetic immune receptor repertoire, and residual bias was removed computationally after sequencing. Concerning the study's data processing: Repertoire diversity was quantified as the Shannon entropy index using custom Python scripts. Unsorted, CD4+ and CD8+ repertoires were analyzed separately, except for combined analyses in which CD4+ and CD8+ sequences were merged in silico. A clone was considered expanded if an increase in frequency of at least 2-fold after treatment relative to C1D1 was found, and a pseudocount of 0.5 was applied to clones undetected at baseline. Clones with 0 or 1 copy at C1D1 were classified as singleton clones, and clones with 2 or more copies were classified as non-singleton clones. Clones expanded in unsorted samples were annotated as CD4+, CD8+ or unknown by matching protein sequences in sorted samples from the same patient. Wilcoxon tests on paired samples were used to test diversity changes from C1D1 to C4D1. As stored in TCRdb, this immuneACCESS dataset retains in-frame rearrangements with V and J assigned. A fraction of the clones does not appear; measured against another copy, unresolved V genes explain less than half of the discrepancy, and the remainder lacks a known reason. The V and J calls and clone size were taken over from that table, and D and trimming were inferred from the DNA. Recorded for this sample are about 7,600 clones; around 78% of them occurred a single time. The biggest ten clones account for roughly 45% of the sample.

The sample was peripheral blood mononuclear cells (PBMCs), taken before the fourth cycle of nivolumab. The clonotype comes from a human donor with classical Hodgkin lymphoma. Here the chain combines TRBV2 and TRBJ1-5, with TRBD1 as a weak D call on 6 bases. The CDR3 amino acid sequence is: CASQGFSGNQPQHF. At the DNA level, the sequence is TGTGCCTCACAGGGTTTTTCAGGCAATCAGCCCCAGCATTTT.